Sequencing of this T cell receptor beta chain was carried out in a study of cytotoxic CD8 clonotypes in ibrutinib-treated CLL. This CDR3 is built from 13 residues. V was pared by 5 bases and J by 4 bases, with 0 bases of the junction left unmatched. Germline CDR1 SGHTA, CDR2 FQGTGA. This clone has only a few counts. Data came from immunoSEQ multiplex PCR; TCRdb stores just in-frame clones and leaves some out. The sample lists almost 250,000 clones, roughly 70% occurring once. The sequencing used PBMCs, collected after 24 months of ibrutinib treatment. The sequence was obtained from a human donor with chronic lymphocytic leukemia. The gene calls are TRBV7-3 and TRBJ1-2; 11 bases fit TRBD1. The CDR3 is CASSGQGAYGYTF. The CDR3 DNA reads TGTGCCAGCAGCGGACAGGGGGCCTATGGCTACACCTTC.